The 17 T cell receptor beta chains listed next were all sequenced from one sample in a study of CD8+ T cells in alopecia areata. Treatment given: oral pan-JAK inhibitor, 5-10 mg twice daily. As part of sample collection, lesional scalp punch biopsies and peripheral blood were taken from alopecia areata patients. Sequencing templates came from extracted RNA that was reverse transcribed into cDNA. The protocol was immunoSEQ multiplex PCR, while the TCRdb copy is restricted to in-frame clones and leaves out a portion. In the table there are roughly 6,900 clones, approximately 68% of which are singletons. The starting material was skin, obtained at week 4, from a patient treated with tofacitinib. These receptors originate from a human donor with alopecia areata.

This clone is large in the sample. This sequence joins TRBV4-1 and TRBJ2-2; perhaps TRBD2 as D (6 bases). V lost 0 bases to trimming and J lost 7 bases, with 9 bases between them. Germline-derived CDR1 and CDR2 are MGHRA and YSYEKL. This CDR3 region has 14 residues. CDR3 nucleotides: TGCGCCAGCAGCCAAGATCCCGGGAGCGGGGAGCTGTTTTTT. This sequence encodes CASSQDPGSGELFF.

Points on this clone: In the same sample, other DNA sequences code for this CDR3. The chain recombines TRBV12-5 with TRBJ1-5; D not certain. CDR1 and CDR2 (germline): LGHNT, FRNRAP. The CDR3 has 16 residues. V shed 5 bases and J shed 4 bases, with 18 bases lying between them. The CDR3 nucleotides read TGTGCTAGTGGTCTGGCAGCAGACGGAAGTAATCAGCCCCAGCATTTT. Its translation: CASGLAADGSNQPQHF.

The rearrangement links TRBV6-5 to TRBJ2-7, with TRBD1 as a possible D gene (6 bases). The CDR3 is 12 residues long. Trimming left V 6 bases short and J 2 bases short, with 8 bases between. Germline CDR1 and CDR2: MNHEY and SVGAGI. The CDR3 sequence: CASRDSAYEQYF. CDR3 sequence (DNA): TGTGCCAGCAGGGACAGCGCCTACGAGCAGTACTTC.

The chain links TRBV4-1 to TRBJ1-1; D is undetermined. The CDR3 sequence is 18 residues long. Germline V gives CDR1 MGHRA, CDR2 YSYEKL. V was trimmed by 4 bases and J by 3 bases, leaving 24 bases between them. CDR3 coding DNA: TGCGCCAGCAGCCTCACGACTCGACGGATAGTACTAGACACTGAAGCTTTCTTT. Its translation is CASSLTTRRIVLDTEAFF.

The chain links TRBV15 to TRBJ2-7, with TRBD2 as a possible D gene (6 bases). Trimming left V 2 bases short and J 0 bases short, with 8 bases between. The CDR3 has 14 residues. The germline CDR1 and CDR2 sequences are LNHNV and YYDKDF (reference sequence). CDR3 in DNA: TGTGCCACCAGCAGACACGGGAGCTCCTACGAGCAGTACTTC. It translates to CATSRHGSSYEQYF.

This chain uses TRBV23-1 with TRBJ2-7; TRBD1 aligns across 7 bases. TRBV23-1 is an open reading frame whose function is uncertain. With V trimmed by 1 base and J by 6 bases, 9 bases remained unmatched. The CDR3 is 15 residues long. The CDR3: CASSQLGDRESEQYF. In nucleotides, the CDR3 is TGCGCCAGCAGTCAATTGGGTGACAGGGAGAGCGAGCAGTACTTC.

The chain's CDR3 is CASSTRLAGERAITDTQYF. CDR3 DNA: TGTGCCAGCAGCACCCGACTAGCGGGAGAAAGGGCAATCACAGATACGCAGTATTTT. This sequence joins TRBV21-1 and TRBJ2-3; the table's TRBD2 call for D was not verified on the DNA. TRBV21-1 is designated a pseudogene. The CDR3 is made up of 19 amino acids.

This rearrangement joins TRBV6-5 to TRBJ1-1; a weak D match, TRBD1 (6 bases). Germline CDR1 reads MNHEY; CDR2 reads SVGAGI. V was clipped by 9 bases and J by 3 bases, with 14 bases between them. This CDR3 spans 13 amino acids. This chain's CDR3 is CASGQGIYTEAFF. The CDR3 region has the DNA TGTGCCAGTGGGCAGGGGATTTACACTGAAGCTTTCTTT.

This clone was found a few times. This sequence joins TRBV19 and TRBJ2-1; 8 nucleotides align to TRBD2. Trimming at V came to 5 bases and at J to 0 bases, leaving 9 bases not matched to a gene. The CDR3 length is 17 residues. Germline assignment: CDR1 LNHDA and CDR2 SQIVND (reference sequence). CDR3 protein: CASSSSPGGLSYNEQFF. The CDR3 DNA follows: TGTGCCAGTAGTTCCTCCCCGGGAGGGCTCTCCTACAATGAGCAGTTCTTC.

This chain connects TRBV7-3 to TRBJ1-1; D unresolved. Trimming removed 1 base at V and 1 base at J, with 4 bases between. The CDR3 length is 13 residues. From germline, CDR1 is SGHTA and CDR2 FQGTGA. CDR3: CASSLRQNTEAFF. Written as DNA, the CDR3 is TGTGCCAGCAGCTTAAGGCAGAACACTGAAGCTTTCTTT.

J is TRBJ2-7 and V is TRBV30; 10 bases agree with TRBD1. CDR1 and CDR2 from the germline V gene are GTSNPN and SVGIG (reference sequence). The V and J ends lost 0 bases and 2 bases, in that order; junction bases with no gene match: 4. The CDR3 spans 15 residues. The CDR3 sequence: CAWSVKGTGAYEQYF. CDR3 bases: TGTGCCTGGAGTGTAAAGGGGACAGGGGCCTACGAGCAGTACTTC.

The V call is TRBV5-1, the J call TRBJ1-2, with 10 positions matching TRBD1. The CDR3 is 13 amino acids. CDR1 is SGHRS, CDR2 YFSETQ, per germline. Trimming at V came to 3 bases and at J to 6 bases, leaving 2 bases not matched to a gene. CDR3 coding DNA: TGCGCCAGCAGCTCGGGACAGGGGAATGGCTACACCTTC. Translating it yields CASSSGQGNGYTF.

The chain carries TRBV20-1 and TRBJ2-1; TRBD1 is a possible D gene (5 bases). Germline loops: CDR1 DFQATT, CDR2 SNEGSKA (reference sequence). The CDR3 contains 10 residues. V gave up 6 bases and J gave up 8 bases, with 8 bases separating them. In nucleotides, the CDR3 is TGCAGTGCCCTAGGGGATGAGCAGTTCTTC. It codes for CSALGDEQFF.

The rearrangement joins TRBV9 to TRBJ2-1; TRBD2 aligns across 12 bases. With 0 bases clipped from V and 9 bases from J, the junction kept 10 bases outside the gene matches. The germline V gene encodes CDR1 SGDLS and CDR2 YYNGEE. CDR3 length: 17 amino acids. The CDR3 DNA reads as TGTGCCAGCAGCGTAGCCCAGCTAGCGGGGGGGCCCAGTGAGCAGTTCTTC. It translates to CASSVAQLAGGPSEQFF.

The DNA of the CDR3 is TGTGCCAGCAGCGCCCCATCTAGCGGGGGATACAATGAGCAGTTCTTC. It translates to CASSAPSSGGYNEQFF. The chain recombines TRBV9 with TRBJ2-1, with 10 bases matching TRBD2. The CDR3 is 16 residues long. The germline gives CDR1 SGDLS, CDR2 YYNGEE. The J segment lost 4 bases and the V segment lost 3 bases, leaving 7 bases of the junction unmatched. The full variable domain, completed using reference TRBV9 and TRBJ2-1, is DSGVTQTPKHLITATGQRVTLRCSPRSGDLSVYWYQQSLDQGLQFLIQYYNGEERAKGNILERFSAQQFPDLHSELNLSSLELGDSALYFCASSAPSSGGYNEQFFGPGTRLTVL.

CDR3 residues: CASSQETAPINEQFF. In DNA form, the CDR3 reads TGCGCCAGCAGCCAAGAGACGGCCCCGATCAATGAGCAGTTCTTC. The chain couples TRBV4-3 to TRBJ2-1, with D hard to call. V was clipped by 0 bases and J by 6 bases, with 12 bases between them. This CDR3 is built from 15 residues. CDR1 is LGHNA, CDR2 YSLEER, per germline.

The rearrangement uses TRBV30 and TRBJ2-3; D possibly corresponds to TRBD2 (6 bases). The CDR3 contains 14 residues. Between the trimmed V and J ends, which lost 1 base and 4 bases, there was a span of 12 bases. The germline gives CDR1 GTSNPN, CDR2 SVGIG (reference sequence). CDR3 bases: TGTGCCTGGAGTGGACTAGTATACGCAGATACGCAGTATTTT. Translation: CAWSGLVYADTQYF. The entire variable domain, with the rest obtained from reference TRBV30 and TRBJ2-3, is as follows: SQTIHQWPATLVQPVGSPLSLECTVEGTSNPNLYWYRQAAGRGLQLLFYSVGIGQISSEVPQNLSASRPQDRQFILSSKKLLLSDSGFYLCAWSGLVYADTQYFGPGTRLTVL.